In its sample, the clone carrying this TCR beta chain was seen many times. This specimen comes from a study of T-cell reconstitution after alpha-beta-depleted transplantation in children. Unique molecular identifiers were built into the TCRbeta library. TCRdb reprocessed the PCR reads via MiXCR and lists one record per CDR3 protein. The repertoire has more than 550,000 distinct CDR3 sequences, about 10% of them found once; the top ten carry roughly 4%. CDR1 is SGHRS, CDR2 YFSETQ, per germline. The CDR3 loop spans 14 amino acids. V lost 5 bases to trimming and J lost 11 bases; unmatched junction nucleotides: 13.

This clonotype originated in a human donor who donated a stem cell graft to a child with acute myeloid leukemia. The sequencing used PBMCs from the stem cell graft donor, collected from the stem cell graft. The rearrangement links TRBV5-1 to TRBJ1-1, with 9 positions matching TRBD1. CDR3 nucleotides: TGCGCCAGCAGACTGGACAGGGGAGCTCGTGGCGCTTTCTTT. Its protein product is CASRLDRGARGAFF.